This T cell receptor (beta chain) emerged from a study of molecular identifiers for immune sequencing clone quantification. About the research overall: The replicates split RNA from approximately 22,000 or 94,000 naive CD8 cells five ways and sequenced four.

Sequencing libraries of naive CD8 cells derived from around 20,000 to 1,000,000 sorted cells with 10%, 30% or 50% RNA. This clonotype was detected many times. The target antigen is unknown. Bulk libraries came from a prior protocol with listed TCR primers. TCRdb re-called the PCR reads with MiXCR, one entry per CDR3 protein. The table lists around 25,000 distinct CDR3 sequences, 17% of them singletons, with around 0.99% in the top ten. The CDR3 contains 16 residues. CDR1 DFQATT and CDR2 SNEGSKA come from the germline V gene (reference sequence). Trimming removed 0 bases from V and 5 bases from J, with 16 bases in between. The study's findings and limits: More than 97% of effector molecules, versus under 1% of naive-cell molecules, belonged to clones above 20 RNA copies.

The rearrangement links TRBV20-1 to TRBJ2-2; no definite D call. The TCR originated in a human donor in good health. Some libraries in this study had Jurkat cell RNA spiked in. Sequences were obtained from naive CD8+ T cells from blood, with Jurkat cell RNA spiked in. Specified subset: FACS-sorted CD8+CD4-CCR7+CD45RA+ naive T cells. The CDR3 DNA sequence: TGCAGTGCTAGAGATCAAGGGAAAGGTGGAACCGGGGAGCTGTTTTTT. Protein sequence: CSARDQGKGGTGELFF.